Listed below are T cell receptor beta chains from one sample, sequenced in a study of cytomegalovirus exposure and HLA in healthy donors. Clones were sequenced by immunoSEQ multiplex PCR, and TCRdb holds only the in-frame ones, with some missing. Of around 400,000 clones listed, roughly 85% are singletons. Sequenced material: PBMCs. The receptors come from a woman aged 18 to 35 in good health and CMV-seronegative. Both conserved end residues are part of each CDR3. Fields, in order: CDR3 length, V gene, J gene, CDR3 protein.

15	TRBV9	TRBJ2-5	CASSVGVGQWETQYF
16	TRBV13	TRBJ1-1	CASSQRQGLTNTEAFF
14	TRBV18	TRBJ1-5	CASSPVQGHQPQHF
13	TRBV27	TRBJ2-3	CASSLLYTDTQYF
15	TRBV27	TRBJ2-1	CASSLRGGAGNEQFF
16	TRBV6-1	TRBJ2-3	CASSEQGGISTDTQYF
15	TRBV7-2	TRBJ2-2	CASSLELSNTGELFF
15	TRBV5-1	TRBJ1-2	CASSLGQLNNYGYTF
13	TRBV27	TRBJ2-7	CASSPGGVFEQYF
15	TRBV30	TRBJ1-5	CAWDSGTGYDQPQHF
15	TRBV18	TRBJ1-5	CASSPRGTGVQPQHF
14	TRBV19	TRBJ1-2	CASSIDRANYGYTF
16	TRBV5-1	TRBJ2-5	CASSLEARTVQETQYF
13	TRBV18	TRBJ2-4	CASSIQLLDIQYF
14	TRBV6-6	TRBJ2-7	CASSTQGAPYEQYF
13	TRBV28	TRBJ2-7	CASSRDTPYEQYF
17	TRBV11-2	TRBJ2-1	CASSLLSTSGDYNEQFF
19	TRBV4-1	TRBJ2-6	CASSQDLAGFISGANVLTF
12	TRBV29-1	TRBJ1-5	CSVAGSGQPQHF
15	TRBV28	TRBJ2-3	CASSVGLAGVDTQYF
13	TRBV6-6	TRBJ2-7	CASTHDRAGEQYF
14	TRBV10-2	TRBJ1-2	CASTTAGGADGYTF
14	TRBV4-1	TRBJ1-3	CASSRRGAGNTIYF
11	TRBV20-1	TRBJ2-7	CSAPRDYEQYF
13	TRBV6-1	TRBJ1-5	CASSPGGNQPQHF
16	TRBV7-9	TRBJ1-4	CASSFVDSAANEKLFF
15	TRBV27	TRBJ2-7	CASSLLAGGRGEQYF
15	TRBV5-1	TRBJ2-2	CASSLVAGDTGELFF
16	TRBV5-1	TRBJ2-3	CASTFGASGGTDTQYF
15	TRBV9	TRBJ2-5	CASSGLAGFQETQYF
13	TRBV7-6	TRBJ2-7	CASSLAGQDEQYF
15	TRBV28	TRBJ1-1	CASSGGRKLNTEAFF
14	TRBV2	TRBJ2-7	CASSADRDSREQYF
13	TRBV28	TRBJ2-7	CASNPLESYEQYF
17	TRBV4-1	TRBJ1-4	CASSLRQGETTNEKLFF
15	TRBV30	TRBJ2-1	CAWSAGVLSYNEQFF
15	TRBV28	TRBJ2-1	CASSSRDRVYNEQFF
12	TRBV28	TRBJ1-2	CATQGQGAGYTF
15	TRBV5-1	TRBJ2-5	CASSLGRGGEETQYF
15	TRBV5-4	TRBJ1-6	CASRDTGAGNSPLHF
18	TRBV5-6	TRBJ2-3	CASSPDVRGAPLRDTQYF
14	TRBV4-1	TRBJ2-7	CASSRPLESHEQYF
17	TRBV11-2	TRBJ2-6	CASSLTSGGNVANVLTF
13	TRBV9	TRBJ1-1	CASSSRQNTEAFF
15	TRBV25-1	TRBJ2-1	CASSGLAGVADEQFF
16	TRBV4-2	TRBJ2-2	CASSHRWTSGTGELFF